Below, 7 T cell receptor beta chains from the same sample are listed, as sequenced in a study of CD8 T cells in Susac syndrome (dated by TCRdb to 2018 to 2020). Library creation used the immunoSEQ multiplex PCR assay. RNA was extracted with the RNeasy kit and about 0.45 to 1 ug was reverse transcribed using random hexamers. TCRdb cleaned the public reads at Q25 with fastp, built clones with MiXCR and kept in-frame beta chains. Entries that share a CDR3 protein sequence are merged under the most common genes and DNA. For this sample there are 250,000 to 350,000 distinct CDR3 sequences; around 92% appear just once. Approximately 0.065% of the sample rests with the top ten. Sequenced material: CD4+ T cells from PBMCs. The receptor set was obtained from a human donor with multiple sclerosis.

This chain uses TRBV10-3 with TRBJ2-1; D is perhaps TRBD2 (6 bases). From germline, CDR1 is ENHRY and CDR2 SYGVKD. Trimming cost V 10 bases and J 1 base, with 17 bases left between them. The CDR3 is 15 residues long. In DNA form, the CDR3 reads TGTGCCAAACCAATGGGGGGACCGTCCTACAATGAGCAGTTCTTC. Translated: CAKPMGGPSYNEQFF.

V usage is TRBV20-1 and J usage is TRBJ2-2; TRBD2 might be the D (6 bases). The CDR3 runs to 12 residues. Trimming left V 6 bases short and J 6 bases short, with 11 bases between. The germline gives CDR1 DFQATT, CDR2 SNEGSKA (reference sequence). CDR3: CSAAGGAGELFF. The DNA of the CDR3 is TGCAGTGCAGCCGGGGGTGCCGGGGAGCTGTTTTTT.

The genes are TRBV7-3 and TRBJ2-1, with 13 bases matching TRBD2. Trimming took 0 bases from V and 8 from J; bases not matched to a gene: 4. Germline CDR1 reads SGHTA; CDR2 reads FQGTGA. This CDR3 has 16 amino acids. CDR3: CASSLTGLAGVHEQFF. DNA of the CDR3: TGTGCCAGCAGCTTAACCGGACTAGCGGGAGTCCATGAGCAGTTCTTC.

J is TRBJ2-3 and V is TRBV29-1; 8 nucleotides align to TRBD2. With 4 bases clipped from V and 3 bases from J, the junction kept 6 bases outside the gene matches. The CDR3 runs 14 residues. CDR1 and CDR2 from the germline V gene are SQVTM and ANQGSEA. CDR3 residues: CSVVAGGVTDTQYF. The CDR3 bases are TGCAGCGTTGTTGCGGGGGGAGTGACAGATACGCAGTATTTT.

The chain uses TRBV6-5 and TRBJ1-5, with unresolved D. Deletions cut 6 bases from V and 6 bases from J, with 18 bases between. Germline loops: CDR1 MNHEY, CDR2 SVGAGI. CDR3 size: 15 residues. CDR3 amino acids: CASRPHGVGVQPQHF. CDR3 nucleotide sequence: TGTGCCAGCAGGCCACATGGGGTAGGAGTTCAGCCCCAGCATTTT.

The chain recombines TRBV5-1 with TRBJ1-5; weak D call: TRBD1 (5 bases). The CDR3 extends over 15 amino acids. Deletions cut 0 bases from V and 3 bases from J, with 10 bases between. CDR1 and CDR2 from the germline V gene are SGHRS and YFSETQ. DNA for the CDR3: TGCGCCAGCAGCTTGGATGCGGGGCCCAATCAGCCCCAGCATTTT. Translation: CASSLDAGPNQPQHF. Using reference TRBV5-1 and TRBJ1-5 for the parts outside the CDR3, the full variable domain is KAGVTQTPRYLIKTRGQQVTLSCSPISGHRSVSWYQQTPGQGLQFLFEYFSETQRNKGNFPGRFSGRQFSNSRSEMNVSTLELGDSALYLCASSLDAGPNQPQHFGDGTRLSIL.

The chain is built from TRBV2 and TRBJ2-7; 7 nucleotides agree with TRBD2. Germline assignment: CDR1 SNHLY and CDR2 FYNNEI. Germline trimming cut 4 bases from V and 3 bases from J; bases unmatched to any gene: 3. The CDR3 runs to 13 residues. CDR3 in DNA: TGTGCCAGCAGTGGGACTAGAAGCTACGAGCAGTACTTC. Encoded protein: CASSGTRSYEQYF.